Listed below are T cell receptor beta chains from one sample, sequenced in a study of regulatory T cells in long-lasting Graves disease. In TCRdb, the multiplex PCR reads were re-called with MiXCR into one record per CDR3 protein. The sample contains hundreds of thousands of distinct CDR3 sequences, around 15% of which appear only once. Separately, the same data were catalogued under a study of T cells in Graves' hyperthyroidism and ophthalmopathy.

The sample was peripheral blood mononuclear cells (PBMCs), taken at new diagnosis, from a patient treated with antithyroid drugs. The origin of the receptors is a man aged 35 to 55 with Graves disease. CDR3s include the opening cysteine and the closing phenylalanine or tryptophan. The D gene is left open where the match is weak. The size of a clone is reported for some rows only, either as once, few or many, or as a class for expanded clones.

d_call	v_call	j_call	clone_size	cdr3_aa	cdr3_nt
NA	TRBV29-1	TRBJ1-4	many	CSVETGLNEKLFF	TGCAGCGTAGAAACAGGGCTTAATGAAAAACTGTTTTTT
NA	TRBV24-1	TRBJ2-3	many	CATREGELTDTQYF	TGTGCCACCAGAGAAGGGGAACTCACAGATACGCAGTATTTT
NA	TRBV29-1	TRBJ1-1	NA	CSAAGARVETEAFF	TGCAGCGCCGCAGGGGCGCGGGTTGAGACTGAAGCTTTCTTT
TRBD1	TRBV20-1	TRBJ2-7	many	CSARLGQGANEQYF	TGCAGTGCTAGACTTGGACAGGGGGCGAACGAGCAGTACTTC
NA	TRBV12-3/TRBV12-4	TRBJ1-2	many	CASSLGTNYGYTF	TGTGCCAGCAGTTTAGGGACAAACTATGGCTACACCTTC
NA	TRBV20-1	TRBJ1-1	many	CSARKGTEAFF	TGCAGTGCTAGAAAGGGGACTGAAGCTTTCTTT
NA	TRBV7-9	TRBJ1-4	few	CASSLGASTISNEKLFF	TGTGCCAGCAGCTTAGGGGCCAGTACTATCTCTAATGAAAAACTGTTTTTT
NA	TRBV4-2	TRBJ1-5	few	CASSQEPGGGNQPQHF	TGTGCCAGCAGCCAAGAACCTGGCGGGGGCAATCAGCCCCAGCATTTT
NA	TRBV11-2	TRBJ1-6	many	CASSLTEDNSPLHF	TGTGCCAGCAGCTTAACCGAGGATAATTCACCCCTCCACTTT
TRBD1	TRBV6-5	TRBJ1-1	many	CASSYPRGQGSRSEAFF	TGTGCCAGCAGTTACCCGAGGGGACAGGGATCGAGGAGTGAAGCTTTCTTT
TRBD1	TRBV11-2	TRBJ1-4	NA	CASSLGQGIGSNEKLFF	TGTGCCAGCAGCTTAGGACAGGGGATTGGAAGTAATGAAAAACTGTTTTTT
TRBD1	TRBV20-1	TRBJ2-7	NA	CSARGAVTGNYEQYF	TGCAGTGCTAGAGGGGCCGTGACAGGGAACTACGAGCAGTACTTC
NA	TRBV12-3/TRBV12-4	TRBJ2-4	many	CASSGLAKNIQYF	TGTGCCAGCAGTGGACTAGCCAAAAACATTCAGTACTTC
NA	TRBV28	TRBJ1-2	many	CASSLGRGYGYTF	TGTGCCAGCAGCCTAGGACGGGGCTATGGCTACACCTTC
NA	TRBV29-1	TRBJ2-3	many	CSVSPGLFTDTQYF	TGCAGCGTTTCTCCGGGACTCTTCACAGATACGCAGTATTTT
NA	TRBV7-2	TRBJ1-1	many	CASSLRREGTEAFF	TGTGCCAGCAGCCTAAGACGGGAAGGAACTGAAGCTTTCTTT
TRBD1	TRBV11-3	TRBJ2-5	many	CASEVRGQETQYF	TGTGCCAGCGAAGTCAGGGGGCAAGAGACCCAGTACTTC
NA	TRBV5-1	TRBJ2-7	many	CASSLEGAVNEQYF	TGCGCCAGCAGCTTGGAAGGGGCGGTTAACGAGCAGTACTTC
NA	TRBV6-2/TRBV6-3	TRBJ2-3	many	CASRRDWGTDTQYF	TGTGCCAGCAGGCGGGACTGGGGCACAGATACGCAGTATTTT
TRBD2	TRBV7-3	TRBJ2-2	many	CASSILHGTSGVGELFF	TGTGCCAGCAGCATCCTGCACGGGACTAGCGGCGTCGGGGAGCTGTTTTTT